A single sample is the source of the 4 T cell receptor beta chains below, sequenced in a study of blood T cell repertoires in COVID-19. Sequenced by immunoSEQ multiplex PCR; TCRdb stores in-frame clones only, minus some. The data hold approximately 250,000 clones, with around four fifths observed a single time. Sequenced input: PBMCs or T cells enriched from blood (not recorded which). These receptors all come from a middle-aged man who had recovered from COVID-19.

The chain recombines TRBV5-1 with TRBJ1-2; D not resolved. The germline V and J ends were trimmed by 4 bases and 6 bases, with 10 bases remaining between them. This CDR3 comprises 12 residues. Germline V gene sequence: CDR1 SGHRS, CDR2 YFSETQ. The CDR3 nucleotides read TGCGCCAGCAGCCTAGACCTGGATGGCTACACCTTC. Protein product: CASSLDLDGYTF.

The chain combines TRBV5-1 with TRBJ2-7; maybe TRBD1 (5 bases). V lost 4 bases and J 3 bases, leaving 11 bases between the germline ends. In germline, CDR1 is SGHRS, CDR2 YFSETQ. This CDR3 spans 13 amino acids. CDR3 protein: CASSIDRYYEQYF. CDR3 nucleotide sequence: TGCGCCAGCAGCATCGACAGATACTACGAGCAGTACTTC.

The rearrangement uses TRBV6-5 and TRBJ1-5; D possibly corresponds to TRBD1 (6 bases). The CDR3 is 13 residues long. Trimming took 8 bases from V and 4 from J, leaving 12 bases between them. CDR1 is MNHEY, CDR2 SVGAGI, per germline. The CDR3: CASGTYVNQPQHF. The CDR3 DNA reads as TGTGCCAGCGGGACATACGTAAATCAGCCCCAGCATTTT.

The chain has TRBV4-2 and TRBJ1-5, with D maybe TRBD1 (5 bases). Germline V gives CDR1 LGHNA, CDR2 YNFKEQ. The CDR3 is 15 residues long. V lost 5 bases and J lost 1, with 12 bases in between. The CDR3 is CASSSGGVSNQPQHF. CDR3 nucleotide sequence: TGTGCCAGCAGCTCGGGGGGAGTGAGCAATCAGCCCCAGCATTTT.